These T cell receptor beta chains were read from a single sample in a study of blood T cell repertoires in COVID-19. Clones were sequenced by immunoSEQ multiplex PCR, and TCRdb holds only the in-frame ones, with some missing. The top ten hold 1.1% of the sample, which has about 430,000 clones, around 87% seen once. Specimen: PBMCs or T cells enriched from blood (not recorded which). All receptors come from a man between 25 and 39 years old who had recovered from COVID-19. Each CDR3 is given with its conserved first and last residue.

v_call cdr3_aa
TRBV5-1 CASSFAGANTGELFF
TRBV11-2 CASSLLGTGFSPLHF
TRBV10-3 CAISETGVGEKLFF
TRBV25-1 CASSELGTGGNIQYF
TRBV19 CASSIPPLSEQYF
TRBV10-3 CAISDLGGAETQYF
TRBV19 CASSRGLADNEQFF
TRBV19 CATSDRGDQPQHF
TRBV5-1 CASSPEGPSGYDTQYF
TRBV7-3 CASSLMASGRAGEQFF